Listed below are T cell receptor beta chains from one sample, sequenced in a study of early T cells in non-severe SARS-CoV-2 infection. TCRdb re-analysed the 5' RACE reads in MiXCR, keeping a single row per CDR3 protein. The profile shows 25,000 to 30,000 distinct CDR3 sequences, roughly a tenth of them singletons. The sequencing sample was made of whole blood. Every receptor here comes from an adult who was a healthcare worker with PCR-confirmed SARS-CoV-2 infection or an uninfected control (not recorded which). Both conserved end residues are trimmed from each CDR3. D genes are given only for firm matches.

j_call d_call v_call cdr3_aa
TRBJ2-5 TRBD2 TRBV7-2 ASSVTSGGSPKETQY
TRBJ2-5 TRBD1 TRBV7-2 ASSSGQVETQY
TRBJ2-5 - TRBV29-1 SVIQGRGTQY
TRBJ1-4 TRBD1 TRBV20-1 SAGTGGAGKLF
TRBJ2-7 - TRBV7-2 ASPSSYEQY
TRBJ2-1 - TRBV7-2 ASSPGWGEQF
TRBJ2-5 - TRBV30 AWSRREKETQY
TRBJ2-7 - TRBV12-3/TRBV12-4 ASNLDGAYEQY
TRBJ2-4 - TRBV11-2 ASSPPGVVKNIQY
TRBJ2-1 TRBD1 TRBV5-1 ASSPMTGGYYNEQF
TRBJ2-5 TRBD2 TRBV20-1 SARDGAGFKETQY
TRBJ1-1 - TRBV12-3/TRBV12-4 ASSFQENTEAF
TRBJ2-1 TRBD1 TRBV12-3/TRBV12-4 ASRGDRGSERSYNEQF
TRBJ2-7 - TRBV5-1 ASSLPNSYEQY
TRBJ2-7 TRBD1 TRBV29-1 SVFSDRGDEQY
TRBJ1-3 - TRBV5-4 ASSPGSAGNTIY
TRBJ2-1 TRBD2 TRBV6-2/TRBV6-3 ASSSAGGGF
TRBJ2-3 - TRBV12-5 ASGKPTGADTQY
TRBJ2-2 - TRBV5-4 ASSLKWDRHTGELF
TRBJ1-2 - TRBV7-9 ASSADGLYGYT
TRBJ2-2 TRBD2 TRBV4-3 ASSRTSGGALNGELF
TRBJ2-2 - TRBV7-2 ASSLVGELF
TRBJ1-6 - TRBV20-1 SATRGYNSPLH
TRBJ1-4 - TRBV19 ASKGGDATNEKLF
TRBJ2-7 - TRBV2 ASTEEVLSYEQY
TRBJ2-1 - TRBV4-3 TSSQVSQGLANEQF
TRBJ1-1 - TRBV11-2 ASSLDRGNLNTEAF
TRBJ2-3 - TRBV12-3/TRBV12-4 ASSPIRDTQY
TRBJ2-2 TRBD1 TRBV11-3 ASSSTGTGTGELF
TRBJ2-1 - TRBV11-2 ASSIDPVSSYNEQF
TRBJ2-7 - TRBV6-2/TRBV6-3 ASSDPYEQY
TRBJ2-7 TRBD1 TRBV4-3 ASRGRGLEQY
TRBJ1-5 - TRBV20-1 SARVPNQPQH
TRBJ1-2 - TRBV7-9 ASSLGGFDYGYT
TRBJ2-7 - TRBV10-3 AITGNSYEQY
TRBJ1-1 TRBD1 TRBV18 ASSRSGTGRSEAF
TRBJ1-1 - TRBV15 ATSFDQTEAF
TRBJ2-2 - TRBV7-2 ASSLSMRRTGELF
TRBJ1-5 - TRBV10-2 ASSEYNQPQH
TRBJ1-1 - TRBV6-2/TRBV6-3 ASNLYTEAF
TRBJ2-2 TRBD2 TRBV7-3 ASSLGTTTGELF
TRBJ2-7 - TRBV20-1 SALRQTYEQY
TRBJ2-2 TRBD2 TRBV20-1 SARASGGTGTGELF
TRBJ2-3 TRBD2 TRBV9 ASSAQTSVTTDTQY
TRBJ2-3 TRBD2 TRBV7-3 ASSLSGGADTQY
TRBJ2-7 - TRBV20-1 SASWNYEQY
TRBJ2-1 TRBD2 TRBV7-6 ASSFSGISGNEQF
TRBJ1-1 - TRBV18 ASSPDLQEAF
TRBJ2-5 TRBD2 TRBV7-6 ASSLLFSGETQY
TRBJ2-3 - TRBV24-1 ATSGRRASTDTQY